This T cell receptor beta chain was sequenced during a study of PD-L1 blockade in urothelial cancer. Study overall: Individuals in the cohort had been given 0 to 3 earlier chemotherapy regimens. Analyses were performed on blood at 3 weeks after treatment start (the second dose) and at 6 weeks.

Profiled with immunoSEQ multiplex PCR; TCRdb holds only in-frame clones, not every one. In the table there are under 130,000 clones, about 85% of which are singletons. CDR3 length: 15 residues. V was pared by 0 bases and J by 0 bases, with 7 bases between. CDR1 is SGHDT and CDR2 is YYEEEE in the germline V gene. The origin of this receptor is a man aged 50-59 years with urothelial cancer. The chain carries TRBV5-6 and TRBJ2-1; D not certain. The sample consisted of PBMCs, taken around atezolizumab (anti-PD-L1) treatment. The chain's CDR3 is CASSLGSSSYNEQFF. CDR3 DNA: TGTGCCAGCAGCTTGGGCTCTAGCTCCTACAATGAGCAGTTCTTC.